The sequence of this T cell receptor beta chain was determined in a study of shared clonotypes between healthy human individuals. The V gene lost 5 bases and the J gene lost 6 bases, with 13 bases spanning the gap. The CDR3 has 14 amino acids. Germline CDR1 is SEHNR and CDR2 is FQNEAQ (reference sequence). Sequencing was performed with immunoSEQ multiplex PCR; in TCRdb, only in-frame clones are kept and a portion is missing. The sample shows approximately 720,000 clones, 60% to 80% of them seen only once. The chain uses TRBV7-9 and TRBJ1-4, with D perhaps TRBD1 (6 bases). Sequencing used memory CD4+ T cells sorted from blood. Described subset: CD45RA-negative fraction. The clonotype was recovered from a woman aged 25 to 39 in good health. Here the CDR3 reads CASSPQGRHEKLFF. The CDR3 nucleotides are TGTGCCAGCAGCCCGCAGGGGCGGCATGAAAAACTGTTTTTT.